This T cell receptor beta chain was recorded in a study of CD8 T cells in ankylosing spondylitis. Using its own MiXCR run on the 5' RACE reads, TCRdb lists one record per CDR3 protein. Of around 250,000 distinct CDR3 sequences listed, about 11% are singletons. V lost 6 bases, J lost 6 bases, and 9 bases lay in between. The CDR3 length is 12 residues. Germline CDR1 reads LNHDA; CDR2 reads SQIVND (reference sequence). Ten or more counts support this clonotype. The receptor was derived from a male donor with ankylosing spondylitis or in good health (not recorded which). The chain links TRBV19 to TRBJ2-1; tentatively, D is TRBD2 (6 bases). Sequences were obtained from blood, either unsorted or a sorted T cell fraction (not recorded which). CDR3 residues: CASRRRGNEQFF. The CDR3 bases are TGTGCCAGTAGGAGGAGGGGCAATGAGCAGTTCTTC.